What follows is one T cell receptor beta chain and its context. The source of the sample is a study of blood T cell repertoires in COVID-19. Trimming took 4 bases from V and 7 from J, leaving 14 bases between them. The germline V gene encodes CDR1 LNHNV and CDR2 YYDKDF (reference sequence). The length of the CDR3 is 15 residues. Measured with immunoSEQ multiplex PCR; TCRdb has only the in-frame clones, and not every one. The profile shows 350,000 or so clones, around 83% of them singletons. The origin of this receptor is a man under 40 with active or convalescent COVID-19. Sequenced sample: peripheral blood. The chain combines TRBV15 with TRBJ1-6; D is unclear. The CDR3 DNA follows: TGTGCCACCAGCATTTCCCGGGGTTCGAATTCACCCCTCCACTTT. Its protein product is CATSISRGSNSPLHF. The whole variable domain, remainder taken from reference TRBV15 and TRBJ1-6, is DAMVIQNPRYQVTQFGKPVTLSCSQTLNHNVMYWYQQKSSQAPKLLFHYYDKDFNNEADTPDNFQSRRPNTSFCFLDIRSPGLGDTAMYLCATSISRGSNSPLHFGNGTRLTVT.